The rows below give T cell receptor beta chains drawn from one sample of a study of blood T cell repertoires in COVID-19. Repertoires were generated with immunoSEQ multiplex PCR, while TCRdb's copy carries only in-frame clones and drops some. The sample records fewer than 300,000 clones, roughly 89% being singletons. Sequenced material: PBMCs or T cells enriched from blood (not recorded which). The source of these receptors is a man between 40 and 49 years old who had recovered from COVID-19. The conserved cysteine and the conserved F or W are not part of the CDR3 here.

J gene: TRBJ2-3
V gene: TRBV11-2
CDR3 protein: ASSLGNSGRASDTQY

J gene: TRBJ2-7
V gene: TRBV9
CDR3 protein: ASSVSPRTNSYEQY

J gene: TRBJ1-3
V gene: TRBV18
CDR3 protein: ASSPPFEGAAGNTIY

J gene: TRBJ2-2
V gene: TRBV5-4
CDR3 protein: ASTSRVGNTGELF

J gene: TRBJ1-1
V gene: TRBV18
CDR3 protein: ASSPQAGEDTEAF

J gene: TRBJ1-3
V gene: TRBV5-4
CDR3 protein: ASSQQVLGSENTIY

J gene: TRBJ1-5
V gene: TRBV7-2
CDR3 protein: ASSLGTGFGPQH

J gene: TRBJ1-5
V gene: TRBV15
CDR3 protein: ATSREHYSNQPQH

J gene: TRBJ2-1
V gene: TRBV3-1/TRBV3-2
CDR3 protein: ASSRTIDGSYNEQF

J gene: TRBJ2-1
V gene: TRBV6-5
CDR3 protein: ASRRQYNNEQF

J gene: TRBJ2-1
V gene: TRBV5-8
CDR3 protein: ASSRTSGSSNEQF

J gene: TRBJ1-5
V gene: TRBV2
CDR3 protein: ASSSPAGPSGADSNQPQH

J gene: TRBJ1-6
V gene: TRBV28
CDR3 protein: ASNAGTGFSRSYNSPLH

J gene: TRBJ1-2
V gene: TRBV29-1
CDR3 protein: SVEDWTARDYGYT

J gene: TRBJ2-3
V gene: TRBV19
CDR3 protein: ASSSLAVSTDTQY

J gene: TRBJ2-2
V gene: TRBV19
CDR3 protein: ASSLRASGRGYTGELF

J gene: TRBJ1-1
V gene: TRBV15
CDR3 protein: ATSRGVTQGASSEAF

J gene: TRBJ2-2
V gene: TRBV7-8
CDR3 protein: ASSAGLLVPGELF

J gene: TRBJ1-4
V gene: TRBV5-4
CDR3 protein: ASSRGDRGREKLF

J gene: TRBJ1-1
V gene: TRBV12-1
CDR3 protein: ASSFVGQGVMNTEAF

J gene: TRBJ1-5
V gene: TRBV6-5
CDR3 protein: ASRSEGSNQPQH

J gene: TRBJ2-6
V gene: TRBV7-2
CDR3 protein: ASSFTPGQGAGANVLT

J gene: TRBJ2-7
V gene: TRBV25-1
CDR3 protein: ASSEYGLSSYEQY

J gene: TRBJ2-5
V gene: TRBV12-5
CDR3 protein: ASGSPTGEETQY

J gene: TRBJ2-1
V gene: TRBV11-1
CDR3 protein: ASSLDGGDSYNEQF

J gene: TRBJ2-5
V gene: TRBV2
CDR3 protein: ASNGPTGTGRFETQY

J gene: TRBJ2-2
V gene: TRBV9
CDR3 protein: ASSVGNGELF

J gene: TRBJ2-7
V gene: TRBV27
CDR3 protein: ASSLWPYSNEQY

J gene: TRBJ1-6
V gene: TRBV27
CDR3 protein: ASSLWTGSMDSPLH

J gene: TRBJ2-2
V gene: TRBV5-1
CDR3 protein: ASIKTDRETGELF

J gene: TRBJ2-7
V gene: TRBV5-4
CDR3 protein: ASSDPRQGLNYEQY

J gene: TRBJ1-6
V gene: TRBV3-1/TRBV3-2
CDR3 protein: ASSQDAGSTSPLH

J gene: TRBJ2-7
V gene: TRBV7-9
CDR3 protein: ASSHPDRSYEQY

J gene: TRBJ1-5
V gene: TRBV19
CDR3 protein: ASSPQINQPQH

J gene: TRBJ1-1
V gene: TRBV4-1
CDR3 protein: ASSQGDRNTEAF

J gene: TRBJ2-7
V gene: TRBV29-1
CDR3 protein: SVEAVSSYEQY

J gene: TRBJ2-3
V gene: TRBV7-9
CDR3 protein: ASSLGGRATDTQY

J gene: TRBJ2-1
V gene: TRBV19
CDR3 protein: ASSTFAGSGSGEQF

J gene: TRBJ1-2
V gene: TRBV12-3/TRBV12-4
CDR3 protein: ASSRGFYGYT

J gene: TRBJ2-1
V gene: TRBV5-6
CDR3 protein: ASSLARQGSYNEQF

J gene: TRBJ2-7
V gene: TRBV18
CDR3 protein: ASSPVQRAYEQY

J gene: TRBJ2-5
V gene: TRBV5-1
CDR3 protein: ASSLDRQLGQETQY

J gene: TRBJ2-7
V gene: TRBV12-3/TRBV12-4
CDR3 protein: ASGGVATYEQY

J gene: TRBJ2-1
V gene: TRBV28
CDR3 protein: ASSLLEINNYNEQF